Described below is a single T cell receptor (beta chain) sequence and its context. Participants came from fewer than 25 US areas, aged roughly 18 to 89 years. The CDR3 covers 13 residues. Germline V gene lookup returns CDR1 MNHEY and CDR2 SMNVEV (reference sequence). The V and J ends lost 5 bases and 12 bases respectively, with 17 bases between them. TCRdb keeps only in-frame clones here, not all; method: immunoSEQ multiplex PCR. The sample consists of about 160,000 clones, 80% of them appearing once. The data were obtained in a study of blood T cell repertoires in COVID-19. The genes are TRBV27 and TRBJ2-1, with D perhaps TRBD2 (6 bases). The sample taken for sequencing was PBMCs or T cells enriched from blood (not recorded which). This sequence was found in a woman between 55 and 75 years old who had recovered from COVID-19. CDR3 sequence: CASSPEGPRGQFF. Written as DNA, the CDR3 is TGTGCCAGCAGTCCTGAGGGGCCGCGGGGGCAGTTCTTC.